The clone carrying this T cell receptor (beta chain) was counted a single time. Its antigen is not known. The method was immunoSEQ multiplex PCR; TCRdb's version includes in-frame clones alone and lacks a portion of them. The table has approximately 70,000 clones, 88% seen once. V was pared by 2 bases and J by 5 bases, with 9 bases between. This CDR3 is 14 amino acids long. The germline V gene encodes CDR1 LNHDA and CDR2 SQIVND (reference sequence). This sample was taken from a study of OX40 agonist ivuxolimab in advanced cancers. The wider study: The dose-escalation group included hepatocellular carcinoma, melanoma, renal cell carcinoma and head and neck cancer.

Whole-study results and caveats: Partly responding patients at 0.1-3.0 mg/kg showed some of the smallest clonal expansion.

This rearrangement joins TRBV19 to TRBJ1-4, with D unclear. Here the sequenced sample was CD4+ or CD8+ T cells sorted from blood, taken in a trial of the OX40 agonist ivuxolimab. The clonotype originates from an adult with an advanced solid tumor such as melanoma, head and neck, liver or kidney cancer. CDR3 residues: CASSIRHLNEKLFF. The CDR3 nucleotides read TGTGCCAGTAGTATAAGGCACTTAAATGAAAAACTGTTTTTT.